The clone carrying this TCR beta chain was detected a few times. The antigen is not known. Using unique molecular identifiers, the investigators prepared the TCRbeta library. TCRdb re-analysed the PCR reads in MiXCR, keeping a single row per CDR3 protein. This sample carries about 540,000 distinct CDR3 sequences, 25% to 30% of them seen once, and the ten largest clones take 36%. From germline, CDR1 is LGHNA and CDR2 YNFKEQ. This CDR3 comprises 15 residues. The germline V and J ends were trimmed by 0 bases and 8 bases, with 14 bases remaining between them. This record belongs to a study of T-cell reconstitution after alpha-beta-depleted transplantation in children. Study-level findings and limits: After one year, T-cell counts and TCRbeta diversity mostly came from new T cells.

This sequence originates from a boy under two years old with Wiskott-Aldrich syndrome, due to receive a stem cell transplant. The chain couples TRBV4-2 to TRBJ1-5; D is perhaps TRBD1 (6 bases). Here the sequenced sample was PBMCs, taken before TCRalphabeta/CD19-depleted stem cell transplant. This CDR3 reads CASSQEAGKGEPQHF. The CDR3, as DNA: TGTGCCAGCAGCCAAGAAGCAGGGAAGGGGGAGCCCCAGCATTTT.